This passage covers 18 T cell receptor beta chains from one sample sequenced in a study of T cells in localized non-small cell lung cancer. The assay was immunoSEQ multiplex PCR, and TCRdb's table has in-frame clones only and misses some. The table shows more than 15,000 clones, with 70% to 90% occurring only once. The material was peripheral blood, obtained before any cancer treatment. These receptors were obtained from a male donor aged 60 or older with stage I lung adenocarcinoma.

The chain recombines TRBV11-3 with TRBJ2-7; 10 nucleotides align to TRBD2. CDR1 and CDR2 from the germline V gene are SGHNT and YENEEA. J lost 7 bases, V lost 1 base, and 16 bases had no gene match. The CDR3 sequence is 18 residues long. The CDR3 region is CASSLGTSGINVPEEQYF. CDR3 nucleotide sequence: TGTGCCAGCAGCTTAGGGACTAGCGGAATTAATGTACCGGAAGAGCAGTACTTC. Together with reference TRBV11-3 and TRBJ2-7, the CDR3 gives the full variable domain: EAGVVQSPRYKIIEKKQPVAFWCNPISGHNTLYWYLQNLGQGPELLIRYENEEAVDDSQLPKDRFSAERLKGVDSTLKIQPAELGDSAVYLCASSLGTSGINVPEEQYFGPGTRLTVT.

The chain employs TRBV19 and TRBJ1-1, with no clear D. V dropped 4 bases and J dropped 2 bases, with 11 bases sitting between them. Germline V lookup: CDR1 LNHDA, CDR2 SQIVND (reference sequence). CDR3 length equals 14 residues. CDR3 sequence (DNA): TGTGCCAGTAGTACCCTGCTTCTAAACACTGAAGCTTTCTTT. Translated, it gives CASSTLLLNTEAFF.

This clone was seen a single time. This chain joins TRBV28 and TRBJ2-2; D may be TRBD1 or TRBD2 (6 bases each). The CDR3 covers 14 residues. Per germline, CDR1 MDHEN and CDR2 SYDVKM. V was shortened by 7 bases and J by 5 bases, with 14 bases between the two germline ends. The CDR3 nucleotides are TGTGCCAGCAATACGGGGGCGCGGACCGGGGAGCTGTTTTTT. It codes for CASNTGARTGELFF.

The V call is TRBV7-2, the J call TRBJ1-1, with no clear D. The CDR3 is made up of 12 amino acids. Germline V gene data show CDR1 as SGHTA and CDR2 as FQGNSA. V dropped 5 bases and J dropped 5 bases, with 9 bases sitting between them. The chain's CDR3 is CASSPLETEAFF. The CDR3 DNA reads TGTGCCAGCAGCCCCCTGGAGACTGAAGCTTTCTTT.

The chain recombines TRBV7-9 with TRBJ2-7, with no clear D. The CDR3 extends over 15 amino acids. Germline V gene lookup returns CDR1 SEHNR and CDR2 FQNEAQ (reference sequence). Trimming took 1 base from V and 8 from J, leaving 18 bases between them. The CDR3 loop reads CASSLGQGLYGKQYF. The CDR3 nucleotides read TGTGCCAGCAGCTTAGGTCAAGGCCTCTACGGCAAGCAGTACTTC.

V gene TRBV5-6 combines with J gene TRBJ1-5; tentative D call: TRBD1 (5 bases). V was shortened by 1 base and J by 3 bases, with 11 bases between the two germline ends. CDR1 is SGHDT and CDR2 is YYEEEE in the germline V gene. This CDR3 has 15 amino acids. The CDR3 DNA reads as TGTGCCAGCAGCTTGCGGGACGCATACAATCAGCCCCAGCATTTT. Its translation is CASSLRDAYNQPQHF.

The rearrangement links TRBV10-1 to TRBJ1-4, with D uncertain. CDR1 and CDR2 from the germline V gene are WNHNN and SYGVQD (reference sequence). V dropped 5 bases and J dropped 10 bases, with 11 bases sitting between them. This CDR3 has 12 residues. CDR3 amino acids: CASSPGPGKLFF. The CDR3 DNA is TGCGCCAGCAGTCCGGGTCCAGGAAAACTGTTTTTT.

The J gene is TRBJ2-7, the V gene TRBV25-1; tentatively, D is TRBD1 or TRBD2 (5 bases each). From germline, CDR1 is MGHDK and CDR2 SYGVNS. The ends were cut back, 8 bases at V and 3 bases at J, with 17 bases in the middle. The CDR3 extends over 14 amino acids. CDR3 amino acids: CASSTPGPHYEQYF. CDR3 nucleotides: TGTGCCAGCTCAACTCCGGGACCTCACTACGAGCAGTACTTC.

The DNA of the CDR3 is TGTGCCAGCAGCCAGAGTGCAGGGGAAGACTACTATGGCTACACCTTC. Its protein is CASSQSAGEDYYGYTF. V is TRBV4-2 and J is TRBJ1-2, with D possibly matching TRBD1 (6 bases). The CDR3 has 16 residues. Germline V gives CDR1 LGHNA, CDR2 YNFKEQ. With 3 bases removed from V and 3 bases from J, the gap between germline ends came to 17 bases.

This rearrangement joins TRBV19 to TRBJ2-7; D unclear. This CDR3 is built from 12 residues. Germline V CDR1 and CDR2: LNHDA, SQIVND (reference sequence). V dropped 6 bases and J dropped 4 bases, with 10 bases sitting between them. CDR3 region: CASSRTSYEQYF. CDR3 DNA sequence: TGTGCCAGTAGCAGGACCAGTTACGAGCAGTACTTC.

The chain employs TRBV19 and TRBJ2-1, with 16 bases fitting TRBD2. Germline V gene lookup returns CDR1 LNHDA and CDR2 SQIVND (reference sequence). V lost 5 bases to trimming and J lost 4 bases; unmatched junction nucleotides: 5. This CDR3 contains 17 residues. This CDR3 reads CASSPRGLAGGYNEQFF. In nucleotides, the CDR3 is TGTGCCAGTAGTCCCAGGGGACTAGCGGGAGGGTACAATGAGCAGTTCTTC.

A few counts support this clone. The CDR3 protein is CASSLNPLEQYF. The CDR3 DNA sequence: TGTGCCAGCAGCTTAAACCCTCTCGAGCAGTACTTC. The genes are TRBV13 and TRBJ2-7; the D is unclear. The CDR3 covers 12 residues. V lost 2 bases to trimming and J lost 6 bases, with 8 bases between them. Germline CDR1 is PRHDT and CDR2 is FYEKMQ (reference sequence).

V gene TRBV5-4 combines with J gene TRBJ1-1, with unresolved D. This CDR3 contains 13 residues. CDR1 and CDR2 (germline): SGHNT, YYREEE (reference sequence). Trimming removed 5 bases at V and 2 bases at J, with 10 bases between. CDR3 amino acids: CASRGRPNTEAFF. The CDR3 bases are TGTGCCAGCAGGGGCCGACCTAACACTGAAGCTTTCTTT.

For the CDR3, the DNA is TGCGCCAGCAGCCAAGAACCGGGACAGGGTCATTCACCCCTCCACTTT. Amino acids: CASSQEPGQGHSPLHF. This sequence joins TRBV4-3 and TRBJ1-6, with TRBD1 matching 9 bases. Germline CDR1 reads LGHNA; CDR2 reads YSLEER. V lost 0 bases to trimming and J lost 8 bases; unmatched junction nucleotides: 5. This CDR3 is built from 16 residues.

The chain links TRBV27 to TRBJ1-6, with D hard to call. Trimming stripped 5 bases from V and 3 bases from J, with 11 bases between. The CDR3 has 15 amino acids. Germline lookup yields CDR1 MNHEY and CDR2 SMNVEV (reference sequence). CDR3 bases: TGTGCCAGCAGTCCCTCTGGTATCTATAATTCACCCCTCCACTTT. Amino acids: CASSPSGIYNSPLHF.

The rearrangement joins TRBV11-2 to TRBJ2-3, with D possibly TRBD2 on 7 matching bases. The CDR3 sequence is 13 residues long. The germline gives CDR1 SGHAT, CDR2 FQNNGV. V gave up 3 bases and J gave up 6 bases, with 10 bases separating them. The CDR3 DNA reads TGTGCCAGCAGCTTCGCGGGGGCGGATACGCAGTATTTT. This gives the protein CASSFAGADTQYF. Filled out from reference TRBV11-2 and TRBJ2-3, the complete variable domain reads EAGVAQSPRYKIIEKRQSVAFWCNPISGHATLYWYQQILGQGPKLLIQFQNNGVVDDSQLPKDRFSAERLKGVDSTLKIQPAKLEDSAVYLCASSFAGADTQYFGPGTRLTVL.

The chain links TRBV7-2 to TRBJ2-7; weak D call: TRBD1 (5 bases). Trimming pared 1 base from V and 6 bases from J, leaving 10 bases between. Germline loops: CDR1 SGHTA, CDR2 FQGNSA. This CDR3 is built from 13 residues. CDR3 nucleotide sequence: TGTGCCAGCAGCTTAGGACAGACCCGCGAGCAGTACTTC. Encoded protein: CASSLGQTREQYF.

In nucleotides, the CDR3 is TGCGCCAGCAGCACCCACAGGGGGAACACTGAAGCTTTCTTT. This encodes CASSTHRGNTEAFF. The chain employs TRBV5-1 and TRBJ1-1, with 7 bases identical to TRBD1. The J segment lost 1 base and the V segment lost 4 bases, leaving 4 bases of the junction unmatched. Per the germline V gene, CDR1 is SGHRS and CDR2 is YFSETQ. This CDR3 is 14 amino acids long.